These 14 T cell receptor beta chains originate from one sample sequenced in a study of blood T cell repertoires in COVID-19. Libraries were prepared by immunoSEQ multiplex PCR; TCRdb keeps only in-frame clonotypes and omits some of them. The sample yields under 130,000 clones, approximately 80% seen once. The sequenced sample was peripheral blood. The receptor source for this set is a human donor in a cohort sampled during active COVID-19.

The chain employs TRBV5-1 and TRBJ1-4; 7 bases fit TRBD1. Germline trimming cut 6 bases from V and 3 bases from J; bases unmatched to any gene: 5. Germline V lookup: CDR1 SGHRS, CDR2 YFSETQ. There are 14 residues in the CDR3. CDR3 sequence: CASKMDRPNEKLFF. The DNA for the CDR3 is TGCGCCAGCAAAATGGACAGGCCTAATGAAAAACTGTTTTTT.

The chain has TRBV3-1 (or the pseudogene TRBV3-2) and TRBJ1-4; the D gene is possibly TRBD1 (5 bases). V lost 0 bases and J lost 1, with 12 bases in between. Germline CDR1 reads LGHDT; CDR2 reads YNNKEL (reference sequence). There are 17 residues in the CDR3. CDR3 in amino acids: CASSQDSLGGTNEKLFF. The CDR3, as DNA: TGTGCCAGCAGCCAAGATTCGTTGGGGGGAACTAATGAAAAACTGTTTTTT.

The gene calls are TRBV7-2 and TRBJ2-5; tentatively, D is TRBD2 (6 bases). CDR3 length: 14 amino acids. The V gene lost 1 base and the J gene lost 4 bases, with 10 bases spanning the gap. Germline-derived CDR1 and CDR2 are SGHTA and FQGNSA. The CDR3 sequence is CASSLGGGGETQYF. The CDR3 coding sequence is TGTGCCAGCAGCTTAGGGGGAGGAGGAGAGACCCAGTACTTC.

The DNA of the CDR3 is TGTGCCAGCAGTACCGGGAAAACCCAGTACTTC. Translation gives CASSTGKTQYF. This rearrangement joins TRBV12-3 or TRBV12-4 to TRBJ2-5; weak D call: TRBD2 (5 bases). The CDR3 has 11 residues. The V and J ends lost 5 bases and 8 bases respectively, with 9 bases between them.

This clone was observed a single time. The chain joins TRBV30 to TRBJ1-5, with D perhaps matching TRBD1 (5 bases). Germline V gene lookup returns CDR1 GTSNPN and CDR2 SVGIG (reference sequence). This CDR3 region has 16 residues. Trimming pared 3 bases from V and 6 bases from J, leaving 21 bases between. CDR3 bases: TGTGCCTGGAGCCAAGGCATCAGGGCTTTAGGTCAGCCCCAGCATTTT. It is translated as CAWSQGIRALGQPQHF.

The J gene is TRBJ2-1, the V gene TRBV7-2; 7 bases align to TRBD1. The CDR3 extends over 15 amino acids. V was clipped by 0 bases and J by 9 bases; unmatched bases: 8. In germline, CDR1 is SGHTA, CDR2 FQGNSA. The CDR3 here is CASSLAGDRVSEQFF. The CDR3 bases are TGTGCCAGCAGCTTAGCGGGAGACAGGGTTTCTGAGCAGTTCTTC.

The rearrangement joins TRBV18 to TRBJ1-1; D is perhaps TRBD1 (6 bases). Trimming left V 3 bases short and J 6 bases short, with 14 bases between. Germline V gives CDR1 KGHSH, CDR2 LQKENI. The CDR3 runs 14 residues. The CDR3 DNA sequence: TGTGCCAGCTCACCTGGCACAGGGCGGCCTGAAGCTTTCTTT. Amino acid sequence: CASSPGTGRPEAFF.

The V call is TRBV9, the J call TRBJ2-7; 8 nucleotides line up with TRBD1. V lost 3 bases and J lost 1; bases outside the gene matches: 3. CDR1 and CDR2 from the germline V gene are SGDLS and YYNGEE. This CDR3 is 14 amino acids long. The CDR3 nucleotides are TGTGCCAGCAGCGGGACAGGGTGGTCCTACGAGCAGTACTTC. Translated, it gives CASSGTGWSYEQYF.

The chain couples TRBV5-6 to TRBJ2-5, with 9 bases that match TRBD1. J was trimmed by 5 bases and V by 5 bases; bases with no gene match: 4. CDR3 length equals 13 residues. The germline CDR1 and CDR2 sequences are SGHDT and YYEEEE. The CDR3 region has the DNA TGTGCCAGCAGAGCTGGACAGGGGGAGACCCAGTACTTC. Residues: CASRAGQGETQYF.

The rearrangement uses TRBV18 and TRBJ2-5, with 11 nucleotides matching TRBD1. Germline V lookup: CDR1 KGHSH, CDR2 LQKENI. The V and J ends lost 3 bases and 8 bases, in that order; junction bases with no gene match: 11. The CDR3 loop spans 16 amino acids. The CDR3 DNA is TGTGCCAGCTCACCCCTCCCCCGGACAGGGGGCGAAACCCAGTACTTC. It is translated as CASSPLPRTGGETQYF.

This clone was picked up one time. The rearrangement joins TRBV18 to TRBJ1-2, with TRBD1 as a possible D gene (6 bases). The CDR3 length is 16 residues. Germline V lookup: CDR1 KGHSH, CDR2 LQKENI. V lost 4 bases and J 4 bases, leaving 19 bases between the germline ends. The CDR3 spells CASSRPIKQGAYGYTF. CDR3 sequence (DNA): TGTGCCAGCTCACGCCCTATCAAACAGGGCGCCTATGGCTACACCTTC.

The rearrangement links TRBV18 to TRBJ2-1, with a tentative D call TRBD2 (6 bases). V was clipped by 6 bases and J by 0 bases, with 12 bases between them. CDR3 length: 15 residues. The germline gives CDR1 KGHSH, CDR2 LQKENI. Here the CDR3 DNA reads TGTGCCAGCTCTAGGCGGGGCCCCTCCTACAATGAGCAGTTCTTC. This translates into CASSRRGPSYNEQFF.

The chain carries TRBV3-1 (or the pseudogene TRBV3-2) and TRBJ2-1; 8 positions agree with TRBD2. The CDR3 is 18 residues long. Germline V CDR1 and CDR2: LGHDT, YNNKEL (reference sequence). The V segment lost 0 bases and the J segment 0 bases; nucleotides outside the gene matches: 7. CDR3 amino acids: CASSQDGRRGASYNEQFF. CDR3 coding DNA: TGTGCCAGCAGCCAAGATGGTCGGCGGGGGGCCTCCTACAATGAGCAGTTCTTC.

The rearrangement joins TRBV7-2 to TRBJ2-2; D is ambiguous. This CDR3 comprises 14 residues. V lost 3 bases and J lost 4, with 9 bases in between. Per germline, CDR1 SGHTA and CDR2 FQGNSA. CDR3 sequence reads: CASSFSPGTGELFF. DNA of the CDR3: TGTGCCAGCAGCTTTTCACCAGGCACCGGGGAGCTGTTTTTT.